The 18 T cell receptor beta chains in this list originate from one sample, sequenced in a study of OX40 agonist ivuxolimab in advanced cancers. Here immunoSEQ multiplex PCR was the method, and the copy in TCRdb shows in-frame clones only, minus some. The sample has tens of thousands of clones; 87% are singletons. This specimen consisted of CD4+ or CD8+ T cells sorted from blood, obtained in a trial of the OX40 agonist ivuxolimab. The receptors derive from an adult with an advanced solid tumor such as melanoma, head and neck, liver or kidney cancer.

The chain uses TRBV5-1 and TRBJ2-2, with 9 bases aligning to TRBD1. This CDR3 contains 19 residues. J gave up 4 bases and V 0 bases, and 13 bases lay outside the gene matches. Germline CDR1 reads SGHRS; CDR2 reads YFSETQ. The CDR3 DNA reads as TGCGCCAGCAGCTTGGCAGGACAGGGGTCCCGGGGAGGCACCGGGGAGCTGTTTTTT. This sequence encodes CASSLAGQGSRGGTGELFF.

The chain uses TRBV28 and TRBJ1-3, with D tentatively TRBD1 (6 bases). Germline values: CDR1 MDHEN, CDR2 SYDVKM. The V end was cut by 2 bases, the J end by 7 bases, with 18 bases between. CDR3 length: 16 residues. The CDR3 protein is CASSLGTMGGLNTIYF. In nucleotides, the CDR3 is TGTGCCAGCAGTTTAGGGACGATGGGGGGGCTGAACACCATATATTTT.

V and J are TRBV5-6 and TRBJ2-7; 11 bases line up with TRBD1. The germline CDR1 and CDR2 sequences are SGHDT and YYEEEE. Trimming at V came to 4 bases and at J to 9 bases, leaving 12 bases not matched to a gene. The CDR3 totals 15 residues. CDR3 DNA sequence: TGTGCCAGCAGCCGGTATAGGGACAGGGGGTTTGGGCAGTACGTC. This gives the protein CASSRYRDRGFGQYV.

CDR3 in DNA: TGTGCCAGCAGGGGTCGACAGTCTTATGGCTACACCTTC. Translating it yields CASRGRQSYGYTF. The chain carries TRBV6-5 and TRBJ1-2; possible D gene TRBD1, 5 bases. Germline-derived CDR1 and CDR2 are MNHEY and SVGAGI. V was trimmed by 6 bases and J by 5 bases, leaving 13 bases between them. The CDR3 sequence is 13 residues long.

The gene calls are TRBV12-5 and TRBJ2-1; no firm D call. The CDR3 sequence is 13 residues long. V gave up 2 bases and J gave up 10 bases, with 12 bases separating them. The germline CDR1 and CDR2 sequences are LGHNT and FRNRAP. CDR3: CASGLSDAIEQFF. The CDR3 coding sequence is TGTGCTAGTGGTTTGTCCGACGCCATCGAGCAGTTCTTC.

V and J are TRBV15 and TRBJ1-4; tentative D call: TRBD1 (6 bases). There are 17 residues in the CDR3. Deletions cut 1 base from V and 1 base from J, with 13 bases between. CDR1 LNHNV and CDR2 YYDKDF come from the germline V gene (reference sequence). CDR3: CATSRGGGLGTNEKLFF. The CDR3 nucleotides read TGTGCCACCAGCAGAGGGGGGGGCCTTGGAACTAATGAAAAACTGTTTTTT.

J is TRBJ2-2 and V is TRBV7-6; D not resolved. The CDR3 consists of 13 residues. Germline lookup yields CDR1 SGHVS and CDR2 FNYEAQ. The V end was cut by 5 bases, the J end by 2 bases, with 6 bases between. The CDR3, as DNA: TGTGCCAGCAGCCGTTCTAACACCGGGGAGCTGTTTTTT. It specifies CASSRSNTGELFF.

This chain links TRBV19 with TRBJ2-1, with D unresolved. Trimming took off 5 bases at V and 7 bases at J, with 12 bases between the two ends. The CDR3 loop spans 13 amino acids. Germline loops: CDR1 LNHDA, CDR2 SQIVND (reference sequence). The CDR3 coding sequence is TGTGCCAGTAGTGTCCGGGTGTTTAATGAGCAGTTCTTC. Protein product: CASSVRVFNEQFF.

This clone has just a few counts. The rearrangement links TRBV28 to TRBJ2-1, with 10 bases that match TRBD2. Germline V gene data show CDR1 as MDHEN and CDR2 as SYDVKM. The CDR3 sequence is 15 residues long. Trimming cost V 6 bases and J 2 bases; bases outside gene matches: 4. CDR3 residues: CASSPGTSAYNEQFF. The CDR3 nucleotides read TGTGCCAGCAGCCCCGGGACTAGCGCCTACAATGAGCAGTTCTTC.

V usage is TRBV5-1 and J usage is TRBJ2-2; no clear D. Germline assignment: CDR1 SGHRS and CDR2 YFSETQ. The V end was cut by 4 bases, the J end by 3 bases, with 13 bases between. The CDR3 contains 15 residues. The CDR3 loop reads CASSRNYRDTGELFF. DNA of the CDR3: TGCGCCAGCAGCCGAAATTACAGAGACACCGGGGAGCTGTTTTTT.

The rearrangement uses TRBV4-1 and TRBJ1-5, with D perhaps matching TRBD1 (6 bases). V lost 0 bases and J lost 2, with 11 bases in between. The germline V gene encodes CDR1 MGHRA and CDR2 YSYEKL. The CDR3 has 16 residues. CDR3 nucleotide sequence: TGCGCCAGCAGCCAAGACGGGGGCATCGGCAATCAGCCCCAGCATTTT. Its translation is CASSQDGGIGNQPQHF.

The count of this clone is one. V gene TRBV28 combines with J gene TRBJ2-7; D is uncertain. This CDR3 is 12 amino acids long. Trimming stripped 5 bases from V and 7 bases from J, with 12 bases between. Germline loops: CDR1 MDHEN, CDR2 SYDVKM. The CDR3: CASSESGREQYF. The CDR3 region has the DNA TGTGCCAGCAGTGAATCAGGAAGGGAGCAGTACTTC.

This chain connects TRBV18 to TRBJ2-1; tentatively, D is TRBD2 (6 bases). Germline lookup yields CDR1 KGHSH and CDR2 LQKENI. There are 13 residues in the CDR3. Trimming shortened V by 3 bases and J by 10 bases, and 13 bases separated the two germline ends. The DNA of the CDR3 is TGTGCCAGCTCACCCCTTACGGAGGGAGAGCAGTTCTTC. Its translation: CASSPLTEGEQFF. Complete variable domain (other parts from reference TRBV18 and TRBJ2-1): NAGVMQNPRHLVRRRGQEARLRCSPMKGHSHVYWYRQLPEEGLKFMVYLQKENIIDESGMPKERFSAEFPKEGPSILRIQQVVRGDSAAYFCASSPLTEGEQFFGPGTRLTVL.

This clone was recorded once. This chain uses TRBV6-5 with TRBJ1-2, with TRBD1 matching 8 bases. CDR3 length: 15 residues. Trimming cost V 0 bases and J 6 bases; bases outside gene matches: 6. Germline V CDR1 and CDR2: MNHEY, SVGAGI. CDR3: CASSYSFTGGNGYTF. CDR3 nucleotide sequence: TGTGCCAGCAGTTACTCCTTTACAGGGGGTAATGGCTACACCTTC.

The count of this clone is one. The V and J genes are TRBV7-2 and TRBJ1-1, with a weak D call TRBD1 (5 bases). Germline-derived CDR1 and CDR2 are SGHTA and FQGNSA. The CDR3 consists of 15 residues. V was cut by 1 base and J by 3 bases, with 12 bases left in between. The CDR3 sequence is CASSLGGVGDTEAFF. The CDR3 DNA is TGTGCCAGCAGCTTAGGGGGTGTAGGGGACACTGAAGCTTTCTTT.

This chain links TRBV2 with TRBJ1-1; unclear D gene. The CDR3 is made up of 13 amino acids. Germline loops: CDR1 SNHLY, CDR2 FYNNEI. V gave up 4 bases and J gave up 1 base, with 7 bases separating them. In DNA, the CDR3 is TGTGCCAGCAGTGCGGACGGGAACACTGAAGCTTTCTTT. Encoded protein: CASSADGNTEAFF.

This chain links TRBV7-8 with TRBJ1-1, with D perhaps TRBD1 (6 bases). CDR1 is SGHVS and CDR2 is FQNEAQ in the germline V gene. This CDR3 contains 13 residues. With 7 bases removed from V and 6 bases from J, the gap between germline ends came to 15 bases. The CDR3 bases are TGTGCCAGCACTCCTCAGGGGTGGGCTGAAGCTTTCTTT. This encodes CASTPQGWAEAFF.

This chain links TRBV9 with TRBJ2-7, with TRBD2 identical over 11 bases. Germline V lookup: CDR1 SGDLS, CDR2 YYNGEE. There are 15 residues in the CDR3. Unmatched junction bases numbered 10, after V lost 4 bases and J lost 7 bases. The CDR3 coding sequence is TGTGCCAGCAGCCCACCGGGACTAGCGGCCGGGGAGCAGTACTTC. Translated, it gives CASSPPGLAAGEQYF.